One and the same sample provided the 30 T cell receptor beta chains below, sequenced in a study of response to subunit inactivated influenza vaccine. TCRdb ran MiXCR on the RT-PCR reads and lists one entry per CDR3 protein. Of roughly 570,000 distinct CDR3 sequences listed, 10% to 15% are singletons. Sequencing used PBMCs from blood, obtained roughly 48 days after vaccination. Receptor source: a man in his fifties or sixties who received an inactivated influenza vaccine.

This clonotype was seen at least ten times. The gene calls are TRBV7-2 and TRBJ1-6; D perhaps matches TRBD1 (5 bases). The CDR3 is 16 residues long. CDR1 and CDR2 (germline): SGHTA, FQGNSA. The V end lost 5 bases, the J end lost 7 bases, and 18 bases lay between the germline ends. The CDR3 DNA sequence: TGTGCCAGCAGCCCGTATTTAACAGGTGGAAATTCACCCCTCCACTTT. Its translation: CASSPYLTGGNSPLHF.

This clonotype appeared a few times. The chain combines TRBV11-2 with TRBJ1-2, with D tentatively TRBD1 (5 bases). Trimming stripped 5 bases from V and 4 bases from J, with 14 bases between. The germline gives CDR1 SGHAT, CDR2 FQNNGV. The length of the CDR3 is 14 residues. DNA of the CDR3: TGTGCCAGCAGCCTGGGGGACGGGGGCTATGGCTACACCTTC. Translation: CASSLGDGGYGYTF. Full variable domain (remainder filled in from reference TRBV11-2 and TRBJ1-2): EAGVAQSPRYKIIEKRQSVAFWCNPISGHATLYWYQQILGQGPKLLIQFQNNGVVDDSQLPKDRFSAERLKGVDSTLKIQPAKLEDSAVYLCASSLGDGGYGYTFGSGTRLTVV.

The chain is built from TRBV5-5 and TRBJ2-2; D ambiguous. The CDR3 is made up of 14 amino acids. The V end was cut by 7 bases, the J end by 0 bases, with 10 bases between. Germline loops: CDR1 SGHKS, CDR2 YYEKEE (reference sequence). CDR3 DNA sequence: TGTGCCAGCTCTATCCCTCCGAACACCGGGGAGCTGTTTTTT. Protein sequence: CASSIPPNTGELFF.

This clonotype was observed at least ten times. The gene calls are TRBV29-1 and TRBJ2-7; 8 nucleotides match TRBD2. The ends lost 6 bases at V and 4 bases at J; junction bases unmatched: 14. The germline gives CDR1 SQVTM, CDR2 ANQGSEA. The CDR3 extends over 15 amino acids. CDR3 loop: CSVLSREGAYYEQYF. DNA for the CDR3: TGCAGCGTCCTATCCCGGGAGGGCGCGTATTACGAGCAGTACTTC.

In this sample, this clonotype turned up a few times. The chain joins TRBV12-3 or TRBV12-4 to TRBJ2-7; 7 nucleotides match TRBD2. The junction had 10 bases not matched to a gene; V was cut back by 3 bases and J by 5 bases. The CDR3 length is 15 residues. The CDR3 sequence: CASSLGTAGADEQYF. In DNA form, the CDR3 reads TGTGCCAGCAGTTTGGGGACGGCGGGAGCAGACGAGCAGTACTTC.

The chain links TRBV2 to TRBJ2-3; D might be TRBD1 (6 bases). This CDR3 is built from 14 residues. Germline V gene lookup returns CDR1 SNHLY and CDR2 FYNNEI. Trimming cost V 5 bases and J 4 bases, with 13 bases left between them. The CDR3 loop reads CASSTGDTPDTQYF. The CDR3 nucleotides read TGTGCCAGCAGTACCGGGGACACGCCAGATACGCAGTATTTT.

This clonotype was recorded at least ten times. The chain uses TRBV29-1 and TRBJ2-1, with TRBD2 matching over 8 bases. V shed 3 bases and J 4 bases; nucleotides not matched to a gene: 5. The CDR3 contains 14 residues. Germline V gene data show CDR1 as SQVTM and CDR2 as ANQGSEA. DNA for the CDR3: TGCAGCGTTGATCCTAGCGGGCAATACAATGAGCAGTTCTTC. Translating gives CSVDPSGQYNEQFF.

The chain couples TRBV7-9 to TRBJ2-7, with D perhaps being TRBD1 or TRBD2 (6 bases each). Per germline, CDR1 SEHNR and CDR2 FQNEAQ (reference sequence). V lost 5 bases to trimming and J lost 0 bases, with 11 bases between them. This CDR3 contains 14 residues. This chain's CDR3 is CASSAGHSSYEQYF. For the CDR3, the DNA is TGTGCCAGCAGCGCGGGACATAGCTCCTACGAGCAGTACTTC. Looking up the rest from reference TRBV7-9 and TRBJ2-7 gives the full variable domain: DTGVSQNPRHKITKRGQNVTFRCDPISEHNRLYWYRQTLGQGPEFLTYFQNEAQLEKSRLLSDRFSAERPKGSFSTLEIQRTEQGDSAMYLCASSAGHSSYEQYFGPGTRLTVT.

In this sample, this clonotype turned up once. V is TRBV2 and J is TRBJ1-5; D is undetermined. The germline CDR1 and CDR2 sequences are SNHLY and FYNNEI. The V end lost 0 bases, the J end lost 6 bases, and 12 bases lay between the germline ends. The CDR3 runs 15 residues. CDR3 coding DNA: TGTGCCAGCAGTGAAGCTGGTGTAGTCGGTCAGCCCCAGCATTTT. Translating gives CASSEAGVVGQPQHF. The variable domain in full, with the rest retrieved from reference TRBV2 and TRBJ1-5, is EPEVTQTPSHQVTQMGQEVILRCVPISNHLYFYWYRQILGQKVEFLVSFYNNEISEKSEIFDDQFSVERPDGSNFTLKIRSTKLEDSAMYFCASSEAGVVGQPQHFGDGTRLSIL.

This clonotype was seen only a few times. The chain joins TRBV5-1 to TRBJ1-1; the D is unclear. The CDR3 is made up of 14 amino acids. Germline V gene data show CDR1 as SGHRS and CDR2 as YFSETQ. Between the trimmed V and J ends, which lost 4 bases and 6 bases, there was a span of 16 bases. The DNA of the CDR3 is TGCGCCAGCAGCCTGGGCGGGCCAAGGGCTGAAGCTTTCTTT. This gives the protein CASSLGGPRAEAFF. The variable domain in full, completed from reference TRBV5-1 and TRBJ1-1, reads KAGVTQTPRYLIKTRGQQVTLSCSPISGHRSVSWYQQTPGQGLQFLFEYFSETQRNKGNFPGRFSGRQFSNSRSEMNVSTLELGDSALYLCASSLGGPRAEAFFGQGTRLTVV.

J is TRBJ2-7 and V is TRBV20-1, with a weak D call TRBD2 (6 bases). Germline-derived CDR1 and CDR2 are DFQATT and SNEGSKA (reference sequence). Deletions cut 4 bases from V and 2 bases from J, with 15 bases between. This CDR3 comprises 14 residues. CDR3 sequence (DNA): TGCAGTGCTAAATCTCTAGCGTCCACCTACGAGCAGTACTTC. Protein product: CSAKSLASTYEQYF.

The chain is built from TRBV13 and TRBJ2-7, with 7 bases lining up with TRBD2. CDR1 and CDR2 (germline): PRHDT, FYEKMQ (reference sequence). The CDR3 spans 16 residues. Losses at the gene ends were 5 bases for V and 2 bases for J; bases not matched to a gene: 12. The CDR3 DNA sequence: TGTGCCAGCAGCCCCCGGCGAGGGAGGGAACCCTACGAGCAGTACTTC. It codes for CASSPRRGREPYEQYF. Full variable domain (outside the CDR3, taken from reference TRBV13 and TRBJ2-7): AAGVIQSPRHLIKEKRETATLKCYPIPRHDTVYWYQQGPGQDPQFLISFYEKMQSDKGSIPDRFSAQQFSDYHSELNMSSLELGDSALYFCASSPRRGREPYEQYFGPGTRLTVT.

This clonotype came up a few times. The chain joins TRBV5-1 to TRBJ2-3, with 8 positions matching TRBD2. The germline V gene has CDR1 SGHRS and CDR2 YFSETQ. V was clipped by 4 bases and J by 4 bases; unmatched bases: 5. This CDR3 is built from 14 residues. CDR3 sequence (DNA): TGCGCCAGCAGCCCCCGGACTAGCTCAGATACGCAGTATTTT. Protein: CASSPRTSSDTQYF.

The V gene is TRBV5-5, the J gene TRBJ1-5; D uncertain. CDR1 and CDR2 from the germline V gene are SGHKS and YYEKEE (reference sequence). CDR3 length: 16 amino acids. Trimming pared 4 bases from V and 1 base from J, leaving 15 bases between. The CDR3 sequence is CASSPRTDTSNQPQHF. CDR3 in DNA: TGTGCCAGCAGCCCCCGGACTGACACAAGCAATCAGCCCCAGCATTTT. Drawing the rest from reference TRBV5-5 and TRBJ1-5, the complete variable domain is DAGVTQSPTHLIKTRGQQVTLRCSPISGHKSVSWYQQVLGQGPQFIFQYYEKEERGRGNFPDRFSARQFPNYSSELNVNALLLGDSALYLCASSPRTDTSNQPQHFGDGTRLSIL.

V is TRBV2 and J is TRBJ2-7; D tentatively fits TRBD1 or TRBD2 (5 bases each). Trimming cost V 3 bases and J 2 bases, with 14 bases left between them. The CDR3 runs to 15 residues. Germline CDR1 SNHLY, CDR2 FYNNEI. The CDR3 nucleotides are TGTGCCAGCAGTGATCGGGACGGGACGGCCTACGAGCAGTACTTC. Its translation: CASSDRDGTAYEQYF.

In its sample, this clonotype was seen a few times. The chain links TRBV29-1 to TRBJ2-4; either TRBD1 or TRBD2 may fit D (5 bases each). V lost 5 bases and J lost 2, with 25 bases in between. CDR1 is SQVTM, CDR2 ANQGSEA, per germline. The CDR3 length is 18 residues. Here the CDR3 reads CSVWDGPRNPSTKNIQYF. The CDR3 region has the DNA TGCAGCGTTTGGGACGGGCCCAGGAACCCTTCTACCAAAAACATTCAGTACTTC.

In this sample, this clonotype turned up many times. The chain employs TRBV5-5 and TRBJ2-7, with D unresolved. This CDR3 is 14 amino acids long. Germline V lookup: CDR1 SGHKS, CDR2 YYEKEE (reference sequence). V lost 0 bases and J lost 2, with 9 bases in between. CDR3: CASSLAAGPYEQYF. The CDR3 nucleotides read TGTGCCAGCAGCTTGGCCGCCGGGCCCTACGAGCAGTACTTC.

This clonotype has a single count. The chain recombines TRBV7-8 with TRBJ2-5; possible D gene TRBD1, 5 bases. This CDR3 comprises 13 residues. The V end was cut by 6 bases, the J end by 5 bases, with 13 bases between. CDR1 SGHVS and CDR2 FQNEAQ come from the germline V gene. The CDR3 sequence: CASRRTPVETQYF. The CDR3 nucleotides read TGTGCCAGCAGGAGGACACCTGTTGAGACCCAGTACTTC.

This chain uses TRBV30 with TRBJ2-5, with TRBD2 matching over 14 bases. The V gene's germline CDR1 is GTSNPN and CDR2 SVGIG (reference sequence). CDR3 length equals 16 residues. The V gene end was trimmed by 2 bases and the J gene end by 2 bases; junction bases not matched to a gene: 4. CDR3 in amino acids: CAWSRGLAGAQETQYF. CDR3 sequence (DNA): TGTGCCTGGAGTAGGGGACTAGCGGGGGCACAAGAGACCCAGTACTTC.

This clonotype has more than one count but fewer than ten. The rearrangement uses TRBV7-9 and TRBJ2-5, with a possible D match to TRBD1 (5 bases). The CDR3 consists of 16 residues. Trimming pared 5 bases from V and 1 base from J, leaving 17 bases between. Per the germline V gene, CDR1 is SEHNR and CDR2 is FQNEAQ (reference sequence). The chain's CDR3 is CASSPQHRSLQETQYF. The CDR3 DNA sequence: TGTGCCAGCAGCCCCCAGCACAGGTCCCTCCAAGAGACCCAGTACTTC.

The V and J genes are TRBV15 and TRBJ2-7, with 7 bases lining up with TRBD2. Germline V lookup: CDR1 LNHNV, CDR2 YYDKDF (reference sequence). The ends lost 7 bases at V and 2 bases at J; junction bases unmatched: 5. The CDR3 is 13 residues long. DNA of the CDR3: TGTGCCACCACCCCTCGGGGGGCCTACGAGCAGTACTTC. Protein: CATTPRGAYEQYF.

This clonotype was observed a few times. The CDR3 region has the DNA TGCAGTGCTAGAGACCCGGGACAGGTCTCCTACAATGAGCAGTTCTTC. This encodes CSARDPGQVSYNEQFF. This chain connects TRBV20-1 to TRBJ2-1; TRBD1 matches 8 bases. The V gene end was trimmed by 0 bases and the J gene end by 0 bases; junction bases not matched to a gene: 4. Germline loops: CDR1 DFQATT, CDR2 SNEGSKA (reference sequence). The CDR3 runs to 16 residues.

This clonotype has a handful of counts. The CDR3 is CASSEVQASRAEAFF. In DNA form, the CDR3 reads TGTGCCAGCAGTGAGGTACAGGCGAGCCGAGCTGAAGCTTTCTTT. The V and J genes are TRBV2 and TRBJ1-1, with D possibly matching TRBD1 (5 bases). Between the trimmed V and J ends, which lost 3 bases and 6 bases, there was a span of 17 bases. Germline-derived CDR1 and CDR2 are SNHLY and FYNNEI. The CDR3 totals 15 residues.

This clonotype was picked up a small number of times. The chain joins TRBV28 to TRBJ2-3; 13 nucleotides match TRBD2. Germline V gives CDR1 MDHEN, CDR2 SYDVKM. The CDR3 contains 16 residues. Trimming took 5 bases from V and 7 from J; bases not matched to a gene: 9. The CDR3 is CASSLSTSGRPNTQYF. Here the CDR3 DNA reads TGTGCCAGCAGTCTCTCGACTAGCGGGAGGCCTAATACGCAGTATTTT. The entire variable domain, with the rest obtained from reference TRBV28 and TRBJ2-3, is as follows: DVKVTQSSRYLVKRTGEKVFLECVQDMDHENMFWYRQDPGLGLRLIYFSYDVKMKEKGDIPEGYSVSREKKERFSLILESASTNQTSMYLCASSLSTSGRPNTQYFGPGTRLTVL.

The gene calls are TRBV18 and TRBJ2-7; tentatively, D is TRBD1 (5 bases). This CDR3 region has 16 residues. Germline values: CDR1 KGHSH, CDR2 LQKENI. Between the trimmed V and J ends, which lost 3 bases and 0 bases, there was a span of 15 bases. In DNA form, the CDR3 reads TGTGCCAGCTCACCCGTCGGGTGGGGCAGCTCCTACGAGCAGTACTTC. This translates into CASSPVGWGSSYEQYF. The whole variable domain, filled in from reference TRBV18 and TRBJ2-7, reads NAGVMQNPRHLVRRRGQEARLRCSPMKGHSHVYWYRQLPEEGLKFMVYLQKENIIDESGMPKERFSAEFPKEGPSILRIQQVVRGDSAAYFCASSPVGWGSSYEQYFGPGTRLTVT.

The genes are TRBV12-3 or TRBV12-4 and TRBJ2-1, with D uncertain. CDR3 length: 13 residues. The V end was cut by 8 bases, the J end by 5 bases, with 13 bases between. The CDR3 DNA is TGTGCCAGCGTTCGACTGGAAAACAATGAGCAGTTCTTC. As protein: CASVRLENNEQFF.

The rearrangement joins TRBV4-1 to TRBJ2-7; 7 nucleotides line up with TRBD2. CDR3 length: 14 residues. V shed 1 base and J 3 bases; nucleotides not matched to a gene: 3. Germline CDR1 MGHRA, CDR2 YSYEKL. CDR3 sequence (DNA): TGCGCCAGCAGCCAAGCTAGCGGTCACTACGAGCAGTACTTC. This sequence encodes CASSQASGHYEQYF.

There are a few counts of this clonotype. This chain links TRBV7-2 with TRBJ2-7; 14 positions agree with TRBD2. Germline-derived CDR1 and CDR2 are SGHTA and FQGNSA. Germline trimming cut 1 base from V and 7 bases from J; bases unmatched to any gene: 3. The length of the CDR3 is 15 residues. The CDR3 DNA sequence: TGTGCCAGCAGCTTAGGGGGACTAGCGGGAGAAGAGCAGTACTTC. It yields the protein CASSLGGLAGEEQYF. Variable domain in full (rest from reference TRBV7-2 and TRBJ2-7): GAGVSQSPSNKVTEKGKDVELRCDPISGHTALYWYRQSLGQGLEFLIYFQGNSAPDKSGLPSDRFSAERTGGSVSTLTIQRTQQEDSAVYLCASSLGGLAGEEQYFGPGTRLTVT.

This clonotype was observed many times. V usage is TRBV29-1 and J usage is TRBJ2-3; 7 bases map to TRBD1. Germline trimming cut 0 bases from V and 3 bases from J; bases unmatched to any gene: 0. The CDR3 consists of 13 residues. Looked up from germline, CDR1 is SQVTM and CDR2 is ANQGSEA. CDR3 region: CSVEEDRTDTQYF. DNA of the CDR3: TGCAGCGTTGAAGAGGACAGGACAGATACGCAGTATTTT.

This clonotype has a handful of counts. V usage is TRBV7-3 and J usage is TRBJ2-3; TRBD2 matches 11 bases. V lost 5 bases to trimming and J lost 2 bases; unmatched junction nucleotides: 3. Germline V gene data show CDR1 as SGHTA and CDR2 as FQGTGA. This CDR3 region has 15 residues. CDR3 amino acids: CASSILAGDTDTQYF. The DNA of the CDR3 is TGTGCCAGCAGCATACTAGCGGGAGACACAGATACGCAGTATTTT.